This T cell receptor beta chain is drawn from a study of blood T cell repertoires in COVID-19. Trimming cost V 5 bases and J 4 bases, with 21 bases left between them. The CDR3 is 17 amino acids. Per germline, CDR1 LGHDT and CDR2 YNNKEL (reference sequence). The repertoire was sequenced with immunoSEQ multiplex PCR; TCRdb's copy has only in-frame clones and lacks some. In the table there are some 100,000 clones, approximately 90% of which are singletons. This chain uses TRBV3-1 (or the pseudogene TRBV3-2) with TRBJ2-4; D is undetermined. This clonotype was obtained from a human donor in a cohort sampled during active COVID-19. Material for sequencing was peripheral blood. The CDR3 nucleotides are TGTGCCAGCAGCACTCTCGTTCCCATTCAAAGAAAAAACATTCAGTACTTC. It encodes CASSTLVPIQRKNIQYF.